This is a list of T cell receptor beta chains from one sample in a study of shared clonotypes between healthy human individuals. Profiling relied on immunoSEQ multiplex PCR, and the TCRdb table lists in-frame clones only, not all of them. The repertoire holds about 2.1 million clones, with under 95% as singletons. Sequencing used naive CD8+ T cells from PBMCs. All receptors derive from a man aged 18 to 30 in good health. Some clones in this sample may be carry-over from other donors' samples. CDR3s include the opening cysteine and the closing phenylalanine or tryptophan. The D gene is left open where the match is weak. Rows may omit the clone size; those that give it use once, few, many or a size class.

V gene	J gene	clone size	D gene	CDR3 protein	CDR3 DNA
TRBV29-1	TRBJ2-1	NA	TRBD2	CSVERTGRAGNEQFF	TGCAGCGTTGAAAGAACCGGGAGGGCCGGGAATGAGCAGTTCTTC
TRBV28	TRBJ2-7	NA	TRBD2	CASSLWASGTSGFYEQYF	TGTGCCAGCAGTTTATGGGCTAGCGGGACCTCAGGGTTCTACGAGCAGTACTTC
TRBV7-2	TRBJ2-7	once	NA	CASKGTPGYEQYF	TGTGCCAGCAAAGGGACCCCGGGCTACGAGCAGTACTTC
TRBV19	TRBJ2-2	NA	NA	CASSIKSRRYTGELFF	TGTGCCAGTAGTATTAAGTCCCGGCGGTACACCGGGGAGCTGTTTTTT
TRBV28	TRBJ2-7	NA	NA	CASSFRSQDEQYF	TGTGCCAGCAGTTTTCGGTCCCAGGACGAGCAGTACTTC
TRBV28	TRBJ2-2	NA	TRBD1	CASSLEGAGGPGELFF	TGTGCCAGCAGTTTAGAGGGGGCCGGTGGGCCCGGGGAGCTGTTTTTT
TRBV15	TRBJ1-2	NA	NA	CATSRGAWDLGVYGYTF	TGTGCCACCAGCAGAGGGGCCTGGGACCTGGGGGTCTATGGCTACACCTTC
TRBV5-4	TRBJ2-1	NA	TRBD2	CASSSLAVYNEQFF	TGTGCCAGCAGCTCGCTAGCGGTCTACAATGAGCAGTTCTTC
TRBV9	TRBJ2-3	NA	NA	CASSAPTDTQYF	TGTGCCAGCAGCGCTCCCACAGATACGCAGTATTTT
TRBV28	TRBJ2-5	NA	NA	CASSLDYQETQYF	TGTGCCAGCAGTTTAGATTACCAAGAGACCCAGTACTTC
TRBV9	TRBJ2-1	NA	TRBD2	CASSPLAGIYNEQFF	TGTGCCAGCAGCCCACTAGCGGGGATCTACAATGAGCAGTTCTTC
TRBV15	TRBJ2-7	NA	NA	CATSRDDDSSYEQYF	TGTGCCACCAGCAGAGATGACGACAGCTCCTACGAGCAGTACTTC